A single sample is the source of the 29 T cell receptor beta chains below, sequenced in a study of blood T cell repertoires in COVID-19 (dated by TCRdb to 2018 to 2020). To prepare the library, the immunoSEQ multiplex PCR assay was applied. The source is immuneACCESS, and TCRdb retained only in-frame sequences with V and J called. Part of the clones is not carried over; for the studies checked, unresolved V genes explain less than half of this, and the remainder is unexplained. The sample contains tens of thousands of clones, 87% of them found a single time. The ten largest clones capture about a sixth of the sample. The sequencing input was peripheral blood. These TCRs come from a human donor in a cohort sampled during active COVID-19.

The chain has TRBV3-1 (or the pseudogene TRBV3-2) and TRBJ2-3; no definite D call. The CDR3 has 14 amino acids. CDR1 LGHDT and CDR2 YNNKEL come from the germline V gene (reference sequence). V dropped 4 bases and J dropped 7 bases, with 15 bases sitting between them. CDR3 amino acids: CASSPHGGRNTQYF. In DNA form, the CDR3 reads TGTGCCAGCAGCCCCCATGGTGGCAGGAATACGCAGTATTTT.

This clone was observed a handful of times. The rearrangement joins TRBV5-4 to TRBJ1-6, with 7 bases that match TRBD1. Trimming at V came to 4 bases and at J to 9 bases, leaving 13 bases not matched to a gene. This CDR3 has 16 amino acids. Germline CDR1 and CDR2: SGHNT and YYREEE (reference sequence). CDR3 amino acids: CASSRRDSPGPSPLHF. The CDR3 DNA follows: TGTGCCAGCAGCAGAAGGGACAGCCCCGGCCCTTCACCCCTCCACTTT.

The chain employs TRBV24-1 and TRBJ2-1; the D gene is possibly TRBD1 (5 bases). Per germline, CDR1 KGHDR and CDR2 SFDVKD. Trimming removed 7 bases at V and 9 bases at J, with 18 bases between. This CDR3 contains 14 residues. The CDR3 is CATSLGLKGGEQFF. CDR3 nucleotides: TGTGCCACCAGCCTGGGGCTGAAGGGTGGTGAGCAGTTCTTC.

The J gene is TRBJ2-2, the V gene TRBV5-1; 7 bases line up with TRBD2. In germline, CDR1 is SGHRS, CDR2 YFSETQ. Trimming removed 4 bases from V and 4 bases from J; junction bases left unmatched: 7. CDR3 length equals 15 residues. The CDR3 nucleotides are TGCGCCAGCAGCCCCGAAGGGAGGGTCACCGGGGAGCTGTTTTTT. This codes for CASSPEGRVTGELFF.

The chain joins TRBV9 to TRBJ2-6; D possibly corresponds to TRBD2 (6 bases). Germline assignment: CDR1 SGDLS and CDR2 YYNGEE. V shed 5 bases and J shed 4 bases, with 10 bases lying between them. The CDR3 loop spans 14 amino acids. CDR3 sequence reads: CASSRGAGANVLTF. In DNA, the CDR3 is TGTGCCAGCAGTCGCGGGGCAGGGGCCAACGTCCTGACTTTC. The whole variable domain, filled in from reference TRBV9 and TRBJ2-6, reads DSGVTQTPKHLITATGQRVTLRCSPRSGDLSVYWYQQSLDQGLQFLIQYYNGEERAKGNILERFSAQQFPDLHSELNLSSLELGDSALYFCASSRGAGANVLTFGAGSRLTVL.

In nucleotides, the CDR3 is TGTGCCAGCACGCCCACAGGGTCCGGTGGCTACACCTTC. Translated: CASTPTGSGGYTF. This rearrangement joins TRBV7-2 to TRBJ1-2, with D possibly being TRBD1 (6 bases). Germline V gene lookup returns CDR1 SGHTA and CDR2 FQGNSA. The CDR3 loop spans 13 amino acids. Trimming took 7 bases from V and 7 from J, leaving 16 bases between them.

The chain uses TRBV5-4 and TRBJ2-2, with 8 bases aligning to TRBD1. This CDR3 is 16 amino acids long. Germline CDR1 SGHNT, CDR2 YYREEE (reference sequence). V trimming: 3 bases; J trimming: 0 bases; junction bases outside the gene matches: 4. CDR3 DNA: TGTGCCAGCAGCTCGTCAGGGGGCGCGAACACCGGGGAGCTGTTTTTT. The encoded protein is CASSSSGGANTGELFF. Variable domain in full (rest from reference TRBV5-4 and TRBJ2-2): ETGVTQSPTHLIKTRGQQVTLRCSSQSGHNTVSWYQQALGQGPQFIFQYYREEENGRGNFPPRFSGLQFPNYSSELNVNALELDDSALYLCASSSSGGANTGELFFGEGSRLTVL.

V is TRBV18 and J is TRBJ2-7, with a weak D call TRBD2 (6 bases). The V end was cut by 3 bases, the J end by 7 bases, with 22 bases between. The CDR3 spans 16 residues. Germline lookup yields CDR1 KGHSH and CDR2 LQKENI. CDR3 nucleotides: TGTGCCAGCTCACCGATTGTCGGGACTCCCGAGGGGGAGCAGTACTTC. This gives the protein CASSPIVGTPEGEQYF.

The CDR3 protein is CASSVGAGQGNSYEQYF. The DNA for the CDR3 is TGTGCCAGCAGCGTAGGGGCCGGGCAGGGGAACTCCTACGAGCAGTACTTC. V and J are TRBV9 and TRBJ2-7; TRBD1 is a possible D gene (6 bases). This CDR3 is built from 17 residues. V was cut by 0 bases and J by 0 bases, with 16 bases left in between. The germline gives CDR1 SGDLS, CDR2 YYNGEE.

This clone was seen only once. The rearrangement uses TRBV4-1 and TRBJ2-7, with D perhaps TRBD2 (6 bases). The ends were cut back, 3 bases at V and 7 bases at J, with 16 bases in the middle. Per germline, CDR1 MGHRA and CDR2 YSYEKL. The CDR3 has 14 amino acids. CDR3 in amino acids: CASSQMTKAGEQYF. CDR3 DNA: TGCGCCAGCAGCCAGATGACAAAGGCGGGGGAGCAGTACTTC.

This clone has a handful of counts. The rearrangement uses TRBV10-2 and TRBJ1-5; tentative D call: TRBD1 (6 bases). The length of the CDR3 is 14 residues. V shed 4 bases and J shed 0 bases, with 7 bases lying between them. Germline CDR1 and CDR2: WSHSY and SAAADI. This chain's CDR3 is CASSVGGSNQPQHF. The DNA for the CDR3 is TGCGCCAGCAGTGTAGGGGGTAGCAATCAGCCCCAGCATTTT.

The rearrangement uses TRBV19 and TRBJ1-5, with a possible D match to TRBD1 (5 bases). CDR1 and CDR2 from the germline V gene are LNHDA and SQIVND (reference sequence). This CDR3 region has 15 residues. V was clipped by 6 bases and J by 0 bases, with 12 bases between them. Here the CDR3 reads CASRLDTYSNQPQHF. As DNA, the CDR3 is TGTGCCAGTAGACTGGACACTTATAGCAATCAGCCCCAGCATTTT.

A few counts support this clone. The chain combines TRBV5-4 with TRBJ1-3; D is possibly TRBD1 (5 bases). CDR1 and CDR2 (germline): SGHNT, YYREEE (reference sequence). Trimming took off 4 bases at V and 2 bases at J, with 13 bases between the two ends. The CDR3 consists of 15 residues. CDR3 in amino acids: CASSLTRGTGNTIYF. In DNA, the CDR3 is TGTGCCAGCAGCCTGACAAGGGGTACTGGAAACACCATATATTTT.

The rearrangement uses TRBV30 and TRBJ2-7, with TRBD1 identical over 8 bases. Trimming removed 8 bases from V and 5 bases from J; junction bases left unmatched: 11. This CDR3 has 13 amino acids. Germline CDR1 and CDR2: GTSNPN and SVGIG (reference sequence). The DNA of the CDR3 is TGTGCCCTGGCCAGGGACAGGTTCGACGAGCAGTACTTC. Protein: CALARDRFDEQYF.

V usage is TRBV27 and J usage is TRBJ2-1, with a weak D call TRBD2 (5 bases). Germline CDR1 is MNHEY and CDR2 is SMNVEV (reference sequence). CDR3 length: 11 residues. V lost 3 bases to trimming and J lost 8 bases, with 5 bases between them. The CDR3 sequence: CASSLGDEQFF. CDR3 bases: TGTGCCAGCAGTTTGGGAGATGAGCAGTTCTTC.

This CDR3 is CASISVTEAFF. The CDR3 nucleotides read TGTGCCAGCATTTCCGTCACTGAAGCTTTCTTT. V is TRBV9 and J is TRBJ1-1; the D is unclear. Germline V gene data show CDR1 as SGDLS and CDR2 as YYNGEE. Trimming took 6 bases from V and 4 from J, leaving 7 bases between them. There are 11 residues in the CDR3.

The genes are TRBV5-4 and TRBJ1-5, with D tentatively TRBD1 (5 bases). Germline assignment: CDR1 SGHNT and CDR2 YYREEE (reference sequence). CDR3 length: 16 amino acids. Trimming pared 0 bases from V and 3 bases from J, leaving 13 bases between. The CDR3 is CASSLGGGGFNQPQHF. DNA of the CDR3: TGTGCCAGCAGCTTGGGGGGCGGGGGATTCAATCAGCCCCAGCATTTT.

The V and J genes are TRBV4-1 and TRBJ2-1, with 13 bases matching TRBD2. This CDR3 region has 16 residues. Trimming removed 1 base from V and 7 bases from J; junction bases left unmatched: 4. CDR1 MGHRA and CDR2 YSYEKL come from the germline V gene. The CDR3 DNA reads TGCGCCAGCAGCCAAGCACTAGCGGGGGGGCTTAATGAGCAGTTCTTC. This translates into CASSQALAGGLNEQFF.

The J gene is TRBJ1-1, the V gene TRBV4-1, with 9 bases aligning to TRBD1. Germline loops: CDR1 MGHRA, CDR2 YSYEKL. Germline trimming cut 4 bases from V and 1 base from J; bases unmatched to any gene: 7. The CDR3 contains 16 residues. CDR3 region: CASSPQRTGANTEAFF. The CDR3 nucleotides read TGCGCCAGCAGCCCTCAACGGACAGGGGCGAACACTGAAGCTTTCTTT.

This clone was found once. The V and J genes are TRBV11-2 and TRBJ2-7; 10 bases line up with TRBD1. Looked up from germline, CDR1 is SGHAT and CDR2 is FQNNGV. CDR3 length: 15 residues. Losses at the gene ends were 5 bases for V and 9 bases for J; bases not matched to a gene: 13. In DNA form, the CDR3 reads TGTGCCAGCAGCCAGGGGGCCGGGACAGGGGTCGCGCAGTACTTC. Its translation is CASSQGAGTGVAQYF.

In this sample, this clone turned up once. The chain links TRBV5-1 to TRBJ1-4; no firm D call. The CDR3 spans 16 residues. V lost 3 bases and J lost 0, with 12 bases in between. In germline, CDR1 is SGHRS, CDR2 YFSETQ. The CDR3 nucleotides are TGCGCCAGCAGCTCCGGTAGGACTGCAACTAATGAAAAACTGTTTTTT. Residues: CASSSGRTATNEKLFF.

This clone has a single count. The chain links TRBV6-2 or TRBV6-3 to TRBJ2-7, with D unresolved. The CDR3 is made up of 15 amino acids. V was shortened by 4 bases and J by 7 bases, with 20 bases between the two germline ends. Germline assignment: CDR1 MNHEY and CDR2 SVGEGT. The CDR3 DNA reads as TGTGCCAGCAGTTCCCCAACCTACTACCTTGGGGAGCAGTACTTC. This encodes CASSSPTYYLGEQYF.

The chain recombines TRBV5-1 with TRBJ2-3; TRBD2 matches 8 bases. The germline gives CDR1 SGHRS, CDR2 YFSETQ. The CDR3 spans 19 residues. The J segment lost 0 bases and the V segment lost 0 bases, leaving 12 bases of the junction unmatched. The CDR3: CASSLDVGTSGSSTDTQYF. The DNA for the CDR3 is TGCGCCAGCAGCTTGGACGTAGGAACTAGCGGTTCTAGCACAGATACGCAGTATTTT.

The V gene is TRBV7-9, the J gene TRBJ2-3, with 11 bases fitting TRBD2. This CDR3 contains 15 residues. Germline lookup yields CDR1 SEHNR and CDR2 FQNEAQ (reference sequence). J gave up 5 bases and V 6 bases, and 7 bases lay outside the gene matches. CDR3 DNA sequence: TGTGCCAGCAGTGTTTTAGCGGGGGGGAGAGATACGCAGTATTTT. The encoded protein is CASSVLAGGRDTQYF.

This chain joins TRBV5-1 and TRBJ1-2, with 7 bases that match TRBD1. V trimming: 4 bases; J trimming: 4 bases; junction bases outside the gene matches: 10. This CDR3 comprises 15 residues. Per germline, CDR1 SGHRS and CDR2 YFSETQ. The CDR3 sequence: CASSPQGGESYGYTF. In DNA, the CDR3 is TGCGCCAGCAGCCCCCAGGGGGGAGAGAGCTATGGCTACACCTTC.

The rearrangement links TRBV3-1 (or the pseudogene TRBV3-2) to TRBJ2-7, with 8 bases identical to TRBD1. Trimming took 2 bases from V and 7 from J; bases not matched to a gene: 1. CDR3 length: 12 residues. Germline CDR1 LGHDT, CDR2 YNNKEL (reference sequence). The CDR3 loop is CASSQQGAEQYF. The DNA for the CDR3 is TGTGCCAGCAGCCAACAGGGGGCGGAGCAGTACTTC.

The V and J genes are TRBV5-1 and TRBJ1-6; no definite D call. The CDR3 is 14 residues long. The germline CDR1 and CDR2 sequences are SGHRS and YFSETQ. The V and J ends lost 1 base and 7 bases respectively, with 9 bases between them. Here the CDR3 reads CASSLTVSNSPLHF. In DNA, the CDR3 is TGCGCCAGCAGCTTGACCGTGAGCAATTCACCCCTCCACTTT.

J is TRBJ2-7 and V is TRBV30; 14 bases line up with TRBD2. The germline gives CDR1 GTSNPN, CDR2 SVGIG (reference sequence). There are 14 residues in the CDR3. Losses at the gene ends were 4 bases for V and 6 bases for J; bases not matched to a gene: 5. For the CDR3, the DNA is TGTGCCTGGACGAGACTAGCGGGGGGGCTCGAGCAGTACTTC. It codes for CAWTRLAGGLEQYF.

This chain uses TRBV7-2 with TRBJ1-1; maybe TRBD1 (6 bases). Between the trimmed V and J ends, which lost 3 bases and 6 bases, there was a span of 11 bases. The CDR3 has 13 residues. The V gene's germline CDR1 is SGHTA and CDR2 FQGNSA. Here the CDR3 reads CASSFQGFSEAFF. The CDR3 nucleotides read TGTGCCAGCAGCTTCCAGGGGTTCTCTGAAGCTTTCTTT.